One sample yielded the 10 T cell receptor beta chains listed below, sequenced in a study of blood T cells in healthy people across ages. A second PCR, run for about 7 to 11 cycles, used a sample-barcoded 5' primer plus a J-beta primer mix. Each CDR3 protein is one row after TCRdb ran MiXCR on the 5' RACE reads. The sample lists 600,000 to 850,000 distinct CDR3 sequences, just under 25% occurring once. The data were also submitted as part of a second study, on T cells of mothers and their children.

Sample: blood. The receptor set was obtained from a boy aged 5-17 years in good health.

This clonotype was observed a few times. This sequence joins TRBV7-8 and TRBJ2-5; possible D gene TRBD2, 6 bases. The last part of the DNA fits TRBJ2-1 better; the J call may be wrong. Looked up from germline, CDR1 is SGHVS and CDR2 is FQNEAQ. This CDR3 spans 15 amino acids. The CDR3: CASSLVGGNLNEQFF. CDR3 nucleotide sequence: TGTGCCAGCAGCTTAGTTGGCGGGAATCTCAATGAGCAGTTCTTC.

V and J are TRBV28 and TRBJ2-1; 9 nucleotides align to TRBD2. This CDR3 is built from 15 residues. Germline CDR1 reads MDHEN; CDR2 reads SYDVKM. The V and J ends lost 4 bases and 5 bases, in that order; junction bases with no gene match: 6. The CDR3 is CASSSLAGIDNEQFF. CDR3 nucleotide sequence: TGTGCCAGCAGTTCTCTAGCGGGGATCGACAATGAGCAGTTCTTC.

Details on this clonotype: The germline gene is not matched at one end of the junction; a read error may be the cause. In DNA, the CDR3 is TGCAGTGCTAGCGGGAGCTGGGAGACTCAGTACTTC. Its translation: CSASGSWETQYF. The V call is TRBV20-1, the J call TRBJ2-5; D perhaps matches TRBD2 (6 bases). Germline CDR1 DFQATT, CDR2 SNEGSKA (reference sequence). CDR3 length equals 12 residues.

This clonotype has more than one count but fewer than ten. This clone may be a read error of a much larger clone one base away. The V call is TRBV6-2 or TRBV6-3, the J call TRBJ1-1, with a tentative D call TRBD1 (5 bases). CDR3 length equals 12 residues. V lost 7 bases and J lost 1, with 7 bases in between. CDR1 is MNHEY, CDR2 SVGEGT, per germline. CDR3 in DNA: TGTGCCAGCATCCAGGGGAACACTGAAGCTTTCTTT. This gives the protein CASIQGNTEAFF.

This chain uses TRBV12-5 with TRBJ1-5; 9 bases are shared with TRBD1. This CDR3 is 18 amino acids long. V gave up 6 bases and J gave up 0 bases; unmatched junction bases: 12. The germline V gene encodes CDR1 LGHNT and CDR2 FRNRAP. Here the CDR3 reads CASGGTGQGFPSNQPQHF. DNA for the CDR3: TGTGCTAGTGGGGGGACTGGACAGGGGTTCCCTAGCAATCAGCCCCAGCATTTT.

This clonotype is a singleton in its sample. J is TRBJ2-7 and V is TRBV20-1; D gene uncertain. CDR1 is DFQATT and CDR2 is SNEGSKA in the germline V gene (reference sequence). This CDR3 contains 14 residues. V was cut by 0 bases and J by 0 bases, with 9 bases left in between. CDR3 residues: CSARDLADSYEQYF. CDR3 nucleotides: TGCAGTGCTAGAGATCTCGCGGACTCCTACGAGCAGTACTTC.

Of note for this clonotype: One junction end does not reproduce the germline sequence, and a read error may be involved. The V call is TRBV20-1, the J call TRBJ2-2; either TRBD1 or TRBD2 may fit D (5 bases each). The CDR3 is made up of 13 amino acids. Germline lookup yields CDR1 DFQATT and CDR2 SNEGSKA (reference sequence). The CDR3 sequence: CSAGTSNTGELFF. Written as DNA, the CDR3 is TGCAGTGCTGGGACGTCAAACACCGGCGAGCTGTTTTTT.

The J gene is TRBJ2-7, the V gene TRBV5-1; TRBD1 or TRBD2 may be the D gene (6 bases each). CDR3 length equals 15 residues. The V gene's germline CDR1 is SGHRS and CDR2 YFSETQ. Trimming removed 2 bases at V and 0 bases at J, with 12 bases between. The CDR3 DNA is TGCGCCAGCAGCTTTTCCGGGGGCTACTCCTACGAGCAGTACTTC. Translation gives CASSFSGGYSYEQYF.

This clonotype turned up a few times. V usage is TRBV12-3 or TRBV12-4 and J usage is TRBJ1-6, with TRBD1 as a possible D gene (6 bases). The CDR3 runs to 12 residues. The ends were cut back, 6 bases at V and 10 bases at J, with 10 bases in the middle. CDR3 DNA sequence: TGTGCCAGCAGGTGGGGGGCATCACCCCTCCACTTT. It specifies CASRWGASPLHF.

This sequence joins TRBV20-1 and TRBJ1-4; 8 bases line up with TRBD1. Germline V lookup: CDR1 DFQATT, CDR2 SNEGSKA (reference sequence). The CDR3 spans 14 residues. V dropped 6 bases and J dropped 8; count of bases not matched to a gene: 11. The CDR3 here is CSASGQVGREKLFF. The CDR3 DNA reads TGCAGTGCATCGGGACAGGTGGGGCGGGAAAAACTGTTTTTT.